This TCR beta chain is drawn from a study of B cell selection in AIRE deficiency. Study outcomes and limitations: Only TCRbeta was sequenced; roughly 38% of shared healthy Treg sequences appeared in Tconv. Around 33% of healthy-donor shared Treg TCRbeta sequences appeared in patient Tconv cells.

Conventional CD4 T cells were sorted as CD4+CD127+ cells. Libraries were prepared by immunoSEQ multiplex PCR; TCRdb keeps only in-frame clonotypes and omits some of them. The sample shows 20,000 to 25,000 clones, 95% to 98% of them seen only once. V lost 5 bases, J lost 1 base, and 12 bases lay in between. The germline gives CDR1 LNHDA, CDR2 SQIVND (reference sequence). The length of the CDR3 is 14 residues. As concerns this clone: The target antigen is unknown.

The sequence was obtained from a human donor with AIRE deficiency. This sequence joins TRBV19 and TRBJ2-7; either TRBD1 or TRBD2 may supply D (5 bases each). The sample comprised conventional CD4+ T cells sorted from PBMCs. CDR3 region: CASSPGTVSYEQYF. CDR3 sequence (DNA): TGTGCCAGTAGTCCCGGGACGGTTTCCTACGAGCAGTACTTC.